The entry below gives a single T cell receptor (beta chain) sequence along with its context. Its antigen remains unknown. Produced via immunoSEQ multiplex PCR; TCRdb's table is partial and in-frame only. The sample contains about 21,000 clones, 70% to 80% of which appear only once. Each patient experienced a relapse that followed autologous stem cell transplantation, and brentuximab vedotin exposure varied. When best responses were assessed, they were complete response, partial response or progressive disease. The V gene end was trimmed by 8 bases and the J gene end by 4 bases; junction bases not matched to a gene: 17. The CDR3 runs 18 residues. CDR1 and CDR2 from the germline V gene are ENHRY and SYGVKD. The sample is drawn from a study of PD-1 blockade in classical Hodgkin lymphoma. Study-level results: Newly diagnosed patients were reported to start with lower TCR diversity than healthy donors.

Sequencing used peripheral blood mononuclear cells (PBMCs), obtained at baseline. This TCR came from a human donor with classical Hodgkin lymphoma. The chain is built from TRBV10-3 and TRBJ1-3, with TRBD1 identical over 10 bases. CDR3 sequence (DNA): TGTGCCATCCGATCGGGGACAGGGGTGTATGGTTCCGGAAACACCATATATTTT. Protein: CAIRSGTGVYGSGNTIYF.